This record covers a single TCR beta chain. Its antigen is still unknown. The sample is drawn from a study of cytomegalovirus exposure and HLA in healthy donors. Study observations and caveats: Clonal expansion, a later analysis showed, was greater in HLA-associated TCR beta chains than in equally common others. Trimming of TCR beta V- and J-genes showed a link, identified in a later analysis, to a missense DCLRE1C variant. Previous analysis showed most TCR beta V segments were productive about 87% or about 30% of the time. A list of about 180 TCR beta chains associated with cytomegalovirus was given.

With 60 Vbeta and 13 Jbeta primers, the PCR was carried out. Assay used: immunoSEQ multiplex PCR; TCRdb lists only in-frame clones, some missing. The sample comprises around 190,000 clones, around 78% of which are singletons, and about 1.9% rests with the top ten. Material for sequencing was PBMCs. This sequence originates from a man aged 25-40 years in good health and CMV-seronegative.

CDR3 loop: CASSQGIAGGPNGEQFF. The DNA of the CDR3 is TGCGCCAGCAGCCAAGGAATAGCGGGAGGGCCGAACGGTGAGCAGTTCTTC. The genes are TRBV4-1 and TRBJ2-1; 11 positions match TRBD2. CDR1 and CDR2 from the germline V gene are MGHRA and YSYEKL. With V trimmed by 1 base and J by 9 bases, 11 bases remained unmatched. The CDR3 spans 17 residues.